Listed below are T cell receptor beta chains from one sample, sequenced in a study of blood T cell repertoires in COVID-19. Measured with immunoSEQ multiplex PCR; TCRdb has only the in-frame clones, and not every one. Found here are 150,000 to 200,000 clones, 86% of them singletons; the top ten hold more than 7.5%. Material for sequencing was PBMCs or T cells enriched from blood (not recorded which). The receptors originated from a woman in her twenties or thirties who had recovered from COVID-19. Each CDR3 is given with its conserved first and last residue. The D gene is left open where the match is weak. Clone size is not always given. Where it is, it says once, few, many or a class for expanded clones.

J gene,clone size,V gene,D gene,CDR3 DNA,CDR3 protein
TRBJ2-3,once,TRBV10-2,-,TGCGCCAGCAGTGAGGCGGGGTATACGCAGTATTTT,CASSEAGYTQYF
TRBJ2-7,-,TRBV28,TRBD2,TGTGCCAGCAGTTTATGGGGGAGGGTCGGAGTAACTAGCTACGAGCAGTACTTC,CASSLWGRVGVTSYEQYF
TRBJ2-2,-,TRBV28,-,TGTGCCAGCAGTCGAGGAGGCACCGGGGAGCTGTTTTTT,CASSRGGTGELFF
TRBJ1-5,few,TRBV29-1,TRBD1,TGCAGCGTTGTTCTGCGGACAGGGGATTCACGAAGCAATCAGCCCCAGCATTTT,CSVVLRTGDSRSNQPQHF
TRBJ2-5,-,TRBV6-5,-,TGTGCCAGCAGCAGGGGCTCCCAGACCCAGTACTTC,CASSRGSQTQYF
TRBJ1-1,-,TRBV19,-,TGTGCCTCTTCCGGGGTCCTGAACACTGAAGCTTTCTTT,CASSGVLNTEAFF
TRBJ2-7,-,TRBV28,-,TGTGCCAGCAGTTTCCCGGCAGCAGGGTACTCCTACGAGCAGTACTTC,CASSFPAAGYSYEQYF
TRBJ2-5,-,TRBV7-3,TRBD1,TGTGCCAGCAGCCGGACAGGGCAAGCTGGGGAGACCCAGTACTTC,CASSRTGQAGETQYF
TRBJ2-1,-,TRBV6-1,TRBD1,TGTGCCAGCAGTGACGATTCTCGGAACAGGGGGCTGGATGAGCAGTTCTTC,CASSDDSRNRGLDEQFF
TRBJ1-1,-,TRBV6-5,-,TGTGCCAGCAATCAGGTATCTGAAGCTTTCTTT,CASNQVSEAFF
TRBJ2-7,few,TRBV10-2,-,TGCGCCAGCAGTGAGTCTAGCGGTAGCTCCTACGAGCAGTACTTC,CASSESSGSSYEQYF
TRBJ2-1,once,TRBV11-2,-,TGTGCCAGCAGCCTCCTAGGTGGACAAGGCAATGAGCAGTTCTTC,CASSLLGGQGNEQFF
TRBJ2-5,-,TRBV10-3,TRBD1,TGTGCCATCAGTGAGGGGACAGGGGGTAGGCAAGAGACCCAGTACTTC,CAISEGTGGRQETQYF
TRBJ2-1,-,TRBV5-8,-,TGTGCCAGCAGCTTACGCCCGACTATCCCTCCTCGGAATGAGCAGTTCTTC,CASSLRPTIPPRNEQFF
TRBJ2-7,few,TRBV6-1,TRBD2,TGTGCCAGCAGTGAAGGTAGGACTAGGATCGGGGAGCAGTACTTC,CASSEGRTRIGEQYF
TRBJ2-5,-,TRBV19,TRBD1,TGTGCCAGTAGTATGGGCAGGGGGTACCAAGAGACCCAGTACTTC,CASSMGRGYQETQYF
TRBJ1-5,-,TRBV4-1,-,TGCGCCAGCAGCCTTTCCAATGGCAGGACTTGGGGTAATCAGCCCCAGCATTTT,CASSLSNGRTWGNQPQHF
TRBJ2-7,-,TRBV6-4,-,TGTGCCAGCAGTGACTCACCGGACAGCCTCCACGAGCAGTACTTC,CASSDSPDSLHEQYF
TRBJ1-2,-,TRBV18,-,TGTGCCAGCTCACTCGGCAGGGAAGCCTATGGCTACACCTTC,CASSLGREAYGYTF
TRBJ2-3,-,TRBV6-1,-,TGTGCCAGCAGTGGGACCTCTAGCGTGAGGGCCACAGATACGCAGTATTTT,CASSGTSSVRATDTQYF
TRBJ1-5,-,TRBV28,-,TGTGCCAGCAGCAGAGGAGGGAGCAATCAGCCCCAGCATTTT,CASSRGGSNQPQHF
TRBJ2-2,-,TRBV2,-,TGTGCCAGCAGGGTGGACAGAGCGAACACCGGGGAGCTGTTTTTT,CASRVDRANTGELFF
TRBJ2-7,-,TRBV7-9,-,TGTGCCAGCAGCCTTCTAAACGGCGGGATCCCCTACGAGCAGTACTTC,CASSLLNGGIPYEQYF
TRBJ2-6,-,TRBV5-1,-,TGCGCCAGCGGACTAAATACTGGGGCCAACGTCCTGACTTTC,CASGLNTGANVLTF
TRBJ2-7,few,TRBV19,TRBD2,TGTGCCAGTAGTACCCCCCTCTCTAGCGGTAACTACGAGCAGTACTTC,CASSTPLSSGNYEQYF
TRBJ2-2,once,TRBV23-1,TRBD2,TGCGCCAGCAGTCAATCGGCGGGAGGTACCCACTGCGGCGGGGAGCTGTTTTTT,CASSQSAGGTHCGGELFF
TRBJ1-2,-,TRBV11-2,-,TGTGCCAGCAGCTTAGGTCTCAACTATGGCTACACCTTC,CASSLGLNYGYTF
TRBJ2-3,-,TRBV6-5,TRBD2,TGTGCCAGCAGCCAGCGGGAGCAGGGAGATACGCAGTATTTT,CASSQREQGDTQYF
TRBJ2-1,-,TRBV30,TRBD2,TGTGCCTGGAGTCCGGGACTAGCGTTCTACAATGAGCAGTTCTTC,CAWSPGLAFYNEQFF
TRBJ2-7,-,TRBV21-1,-,TGTGCCAGCAGCAATTTGGACAGGCCGACCTACGAGCAGTACTTC,CASSNLDRPTYEQYF
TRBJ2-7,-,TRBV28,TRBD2,TGTGCCAGCAGTTTCAGGGCTAGCGGAACCTACGAGCAGTACTTC,CASSFRASGTYEQYF
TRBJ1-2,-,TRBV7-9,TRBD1,TGTGCCAGCAGCCGACAGGGGCCGAGGTATGGCTACACCTTC,CASSRQGPRYGYTF
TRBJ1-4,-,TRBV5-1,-,TGCGCCAGCAGCTTGGTGGGGATTCTTGGGGACCCCGAGCGGGGGGCAACTAATGAAAAACTGTTTTTT,CASSLVGILGDPERGATNEKLFF
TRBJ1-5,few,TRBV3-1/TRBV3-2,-,TGTGCCAGCAGCCAAGGCTTCGCTGGCCAGCCCCAGCATTTT,CASSQGFAGQPQHF
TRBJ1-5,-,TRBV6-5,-,TGTGCCAGCAGTTACTCCGGGTATAGCAATCAGCCCCAGCATTTT,CASSYSGYSNQPQHF
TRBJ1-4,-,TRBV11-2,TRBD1,TGTGCCAGCAGCAGTCGAAGACAGGGGGCTGGGAATGAAAAACTGTTTTTT,CASSSRRQGAGNEKLFF
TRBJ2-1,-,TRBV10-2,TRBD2,TGCGCCAGCAGTGAACTAGCGGGAGACAATGAGCAGTTCTTC,CASSELAGDNEQFF
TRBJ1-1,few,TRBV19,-,TGTGCCAGTAGGCAGGGGTTCATCACTGAAGCTTTCTTT,CASRQGFITEAFF
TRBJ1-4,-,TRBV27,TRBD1,TGTGCCAGCAGTCGACAGGGGGCGAGAACTAATGAAAAACTGTTTTTT,CASSRQGARTNEKLFF
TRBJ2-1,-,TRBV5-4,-,TGTGCCAGCAGCTGGAGCGGTAGCGTCAATGAGCAGTTCTTC,CASSWSGSVNEQFF
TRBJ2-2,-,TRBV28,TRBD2,TGTGCCAGCAGTTTACTAGCGGGAGGGGAGCTGTTTTTT,CASSLLAGGELFF
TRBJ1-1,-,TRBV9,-,TGTGCCAGCAGCCACGGCCAGGGGAACACTGAAGCTTTCTTT,CASSHGQGNTEAFF
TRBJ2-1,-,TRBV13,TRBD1,TGTGCCAGCAGCTTGGCCATCGGACAGGGGAAGTTCTTC,CASSLAIGQGKFF
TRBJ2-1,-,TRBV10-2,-,TGCGCCAGCGCCCAACCGGATGAGCAGTTCTTC,CASAQPDEQFF
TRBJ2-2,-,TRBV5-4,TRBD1,TGTGCCAGCAGCTTGGACAGGGGAAACACCGGGGAGCTGTTTTTT,CASSLDRGNTGELFF
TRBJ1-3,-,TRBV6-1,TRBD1,TGTGCCAGCAGTGAAGTTCTGGGACAGAGGGACTCTGGAAACACCATATATTTT,CASSEVLGQRDSGNTIYF
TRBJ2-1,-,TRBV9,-,TGTGCCAGCAGCCGAACAAATGAGCAGTTCTTC,CASSRTNEQFF
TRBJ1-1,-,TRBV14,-,TGTGCCAGCAGCCGGGGGCGGGGGCTGGAAACTGAAGCTTTCTTT,CASSRGRGLETEAFF
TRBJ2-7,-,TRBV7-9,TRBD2,TGTGCCAGCAGCTCTGGACTAGCGGGACTATACGAGCAGTACTTC,CASSSGLAGLYEQYF
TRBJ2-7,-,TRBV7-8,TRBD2,TGTGCCAGCAGCTTATTCCCGGGAGGCTTCTACGAGCAGTACTTC,CASSLFPGGFYEQYF
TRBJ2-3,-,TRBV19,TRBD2,TGTGCCAGTAGTAGCCCGGTGGGGACTAGCGGTAATACGCAGTATTTT,CASSSPVGTSGNTQYF
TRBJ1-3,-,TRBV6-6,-,TGTGCCAGCAGTTACGCAGTCTCTGGAAACACCATATATTTT,CASSYAVSGNTIYF
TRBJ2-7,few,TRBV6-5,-,TGTGCCAGCTCTATATACGAGCAGTACTTC,CASSIYEQYF
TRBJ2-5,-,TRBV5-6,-,TGTGCCAGCAGCTTGGTGGTGACAGGAAGTATCCAAGAGACCCAGTACTTC,CASSLVVTGSIQETQYF
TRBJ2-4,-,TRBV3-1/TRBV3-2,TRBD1,TGTGCCAGCAGCCAAGACGGGGACAGCAACATTCAGTACTTC,CASSQDGDSNIQYF